What follows are 21 T cell receptor beta chains derived from one specimen sequenced in a study of cytomegalovirus exposure and HLA in healthy donors. PCR used 60 Vbeta primers and 13 Jbeta primers. Profiling relied on immunoSEQ multiplex PCR, and the TCRdb table lists in-frame clones only, not all of them. This table holds roughly 180,000 clones, 84% found once. Sequences were obtained from PBMCs. The origin of the receptors is a boy aged 10-17 years in good health and CMV-seronegative.

The V and J genes are TRBV5-4 and TRBJ2-7, with a weak D call TRBD2 (6 bases). This CDR3 comprises 13 residues. The V gene lost 4 bases and the J gene lost 6 bases, with 14 bases spanning the gap. Germline V CDR1 and CDR2: SGHNT, YYREEE (reference sequence). Written as DNA, the CDR3 is TGTGCCAGCAGCGGTTTGACTAGGAGCGAGCAGTACTTC. Its translation: CASSGLTRSEQYF.

The chain is built from TRBV7-2 and TRBJ2-3; 9 bases line up with TRBD2. This CDR3 has 17 residues. CDR1 and CDR2 (germline): SGHTA, FQGNSA. Trimming cost V 5 bases and J 3 bases; bases outside gene matches: 12. CDR3 in DNA: TGTGCCAGCAGCCTCCTGAGACATAGCGGGAGTACAGATACGCAGTATTTT. Residues: CASSLLRHSGSTDTQYF.

V gene TRBV28 combines with J gene TRBJ2-5; 10 bases are a match to TRBD1. The assigned J gene may be wrong: the sequence end matches TRBJ2-7 better. This CDR3 has 14 amino acids. Germline V gene data show CDR1 as MDHEN and CDR2 as SYDVKM. The chain's CDR3 is CASSLMGQGYEQYF. In DNA, the CDR3 is TGTGCCAGCAGTTTAATGGGACAGGGGTACGAGCAGTACTTC.

This clone appeared a single time. J is TRBJ2-5 and V is TRBV5-1; 7 positions match TRBD1. V dropped 5 bases and J dropped 3; count of bases not matched to a gene: 7. The CDR3 extends over 14 amino acids. CDR1 SGHRS and CDR2 YFSETQ come from the germline V gene. CDR3 bases: TGCGCCAGCAGTTTCCGGGACAGAAAAGAGACCCAGTACTTC. Translating it yields CASSFRDRKETQYF.

The chain has TRBV28 and TRBJ2-5; D might be TRBD2 (6 bases). The V and J ends lost 8 bases and 0 bases respectively, with 16 bases between them. CDR3 size: 15 residues. Germline loops: CDR1 MDHEN, CDR2 SYDVKM. CDR3 protein: CASRVGGLNQETQYF. The CDR3 region has the DNA TGTGCCAGCCGGGTCGGGGGTTTGAACCAAGAGACCCAGTACTTC.

The sample holds one count of this clone. The chain joins TRBV11-2 to TRBJ2-1; a weak D match, TRBD1 (6 bases). V was cut by 0 bases and J by 4 bases, with 13 bases left in between. Germline lookup yields CDR1 SGHAT and CDR2 FQNNGV. The CDR3 extends over 16 amino acids. The CDR3, as DNA: TGTGCCAGCAGCTTAGAATCACAGGGATGGTACAATGAGCAGTTCTTC. Protein product: CASSLESQGWYNEQFF.

This clone was counted a few times. The V call is TRBV6-1, the J call TRBJ1-1; no clear D gene. V was clipped by 1 base and J by 0 bases, with 9 bases between them. CDR3 size: 15 residues. CDR1 MNHNS and CDR2 SASEGT come from the germline V gene. The CDR3 sequence is CASSEGNYMNTEAFF. In DNA, the CDR3 is TGTGCCAGCAGTGAAGGAAATTACATGAACACTGAAGCTTTCTTT.

V and J are TRBV25-1 and TRBJ2-7; 7 bases are shared with TRBD1. CDR1 and CDR2 from the germline V gene are MGHDK and SYGVNS. CDR3 length: 14 residues. Trimming took 6 bases from V and 9 from J; bases not matched to a gene: 14. The CDR3 DNA follows: TGTGCCAGCAGGAGCGGACAGGTGCCGGGGCGGCAGTACTTC. Its protein is CASRSGQVPGRQYF.

J is TRBJ1-1 and V is TRBV7-8; weak D call: TRBD1 (5 bases). The CDR3 loop spans 13 amino acids. V dropped 2 bases and J dropped 5 bases, with 9 bases sitting between them. Germline V gene lookup returns CDR1 SGHVS and CDR2 FQNEAQ. The CDR3 DNA reads as TGTGCCAGCAGCTTATCCGGGGGAACTGAAGCTTTCTTT. Its protein is CASSLSGGTEAFF.

The V gene is TRBV30, the J gene TRBJ2-3; 7 bases line up with TRBD2. V lost 5 bases, J lost 2 bases, and 7 bases stayed unmatched. The CDR3 covers 14 residues. The germline CDR1 and CDR2 sequences are GTSNPN and SVGIG (reference sequence). The CDR3 sequence is CAWALGGTTDTQYF. In nucleotides, the CDR3 is TGTGCCTGGGCGTTGGGGGGGACCACAGATACGCAGTATTTT.

The genes are TRBV5-1 and TRBJ1-3; 7 positions agree with TRBD1. This CDR3 has 14 residues. V gave up 5 bases and J gave up 0 bases; unmatched junction bases: 2. In germline, CDR1 is SGHRS, CDR2 YFSETQ. The CDR3 protein is CASRQGHSGNTIYF. CDR3 in DNA: TGCGCCAGCAGACAGGGGCACTCTGGAAACACCATATATTTT. The variable domain in full, with the rest retrieved from reference TRBV5-1 and TRBJ1-3, is KAGVTQTPRYLIKTRGQQVTLSCSPISGHRSVSWYQQTPGQGLQFLFEYFSETQRNKGNFPGRFSGRQFSNSRSEMNVSTLELGDSALYLCASRQGHSGNTIYFGEGSWLTVV.

This clone was detected a few times. V is TRBV29-1 and J is TRBJ2-2; 7 bases are a match to TRBD2. V shed 7 bases, J shed 7 bases, and the junction held 9 bases outside the gene matches. Germline CDR1 is SQVTM and CDR2 is ANQGSEA. This CDR3 region has 13 residues. The DNA for the CDR3 is TGCAGCGCCGCGACTAGCTCGGGCGGGGAGCTGTTTTTT. The encoded protein is CSAATSSGGELFF.

The chain uses TRBV7-3 and TRBJ2-1; D possibly corresponds to TRBD2 (6 bases). Between the trimmed V and J ends, which lost 6 bases and 2 bases, there was a span of 17 bases. In germline, CDR1 is SGHTA, CDR2 FQGTGA. The CDR3 has 16 amino acids. CDR3 sequence: CASSKTGTSAYNEQFF. The DNA of the CDR3 is TGTGCCAGCAGTAAAACCGGGACTTCCGCCTACAATGAGCAGTTCTTC.

The V gene is TRBV30, the J gene TRBJ2-3; TRBD2 matches 7 bases. Trimming took 2 bases from V and 0 from J; bases not matched to a gene: 11. The CDR3 has 17 amino acids. Germline V lookup: CDR1 GTSNPN, CDR2 SVGIG (reference sequence). Here the CDR3 reads CAWSMGRERRSTDTQYF. The CDR3 DNA is TGTGCCTGGAGTATGGGGCGGGAGAGAAGGAGCACAGATACGCAGTATTTT. Together with reference TRBV30 and TRBJ2-3, the CDR3 gives the full variable domain: SQTIHQWPATLVQPVGSPLSLECTVEGTSNPNLYWYRQAAGRGLQLLFYSVGIGQISSEVPQNLSASRPQDRQFILSSKKLLLSDSGFYLCAWSMGRERRSTDTQYFGPGTRLTVL.

This rearrangement joins TRBV9 to TRBJ2-1; 11 positions agree with TRBD2. The CDR3 sequence is 14 residues long. J was trimmed by 6 bases and V by 3 bases; bases with no gene match: 2. Germline V CDR1 and CDR2: SGDLS, YYNGEE. The CDR3 DNA reads as TGTGCCAGCAGCGCCACTAGCGGGAGCAATGAGCAGTTCTTC. The encoded protein is CASSATSGSNEQFF. Full variable domain (missing parts from reference TRBV9 and TRBJ2-1): DSGVTQTPKHLITATGQRVTLRCSPRSGDLSVYWYQQSLDQGLQFLIQYYNGEERAKGNILERFSAQQFPDLHSELNLSSLELGDSALYFCASSATSGSNEQFFGPGTRLTVL.

The rearrangement uses TRBV27 and TRBJ2-3; D is undetermined. The CDR3 spans 11 residues. Germline CDR1 MNHEY, CDR2 SMNVEV (reference sequence). V lost 10 bases to trimming and J lost 6 bases, with 11 bases between them. The CDR3 is CATTLRDTQYF. In DNA, the CDR3 is TGTGCCACCACACTCAGGGATACGCAGTATTTT.

This clone was seen a handful of times. J is TRBJ1-2 and V is TRBV4-3; TRBD1 matches 7 bases. This CDR3 has 19 amino acids. CDR1 and CDR2 (germline): LGHNA, YSLEER. V lost 0 bases and J lost 0; bases outside the gene matches: 13. The CDR3 sequence is CASSQDHQTGRWTNYGYTF. The CDR3 DNA is TGCGCCAGCAGCCAAGATCATCAGACAGGGAGGTGGACTAACTATGGCTACACCTTC.

This clone appeared once. The rearrangement uses TRBV6-5 and TRBJ2-7, with TRBD2 identical over 7 bases. CDR1 is MNHEY and CDR2 is SVGAGI in the germline V gene. The CDR3 has 14 amino acids. Losses at the gene ends were 11 bases for V and 9 bases for J; bases not matched to a gene: 19. The CDR3 region is CAASLDREARWQYF. The CDR3 DNA reads as TGTGCCGCCAGTTTAGATCGGGAGGCACGTTGGCAGTACTTC.

The CDR3 DNA reads TGTGCCAGCAGCTTAGGCGAGAATACGCAGTATTTT. It translates to CASSLGENTQYF. The chain carries TRBV7-2 and TRBJ2-3, with D unresolved. This CDR3 comprises 12 residues. The V end was cut by 1 base, the J end by 7 bases, with 6 bases between. Germline V gene sequence: CDR1 SGHTA, CDR2 FQGNSA.

CDR3 sequence (DNA): TGTGCCAGCAGCTTACAACCCCTGCCGGGAGGGTCCTACGAGCAGTACTTC. Protein: CASSLQPLPGGSYEQYF. The chain uses TRBV7-8 and TRBJ2-7; 8 nucleotides align to TRBD2. Germline-derived CDR1 and CDR2 are SGHVS and FQNEAQ. The trim removed 2 bases at V and 1 base at J, leaving 10 bases unmatched. The CDR3 is 17 residues long.

This clone was detected only a few times. The chain links TRBV19 to TRBJ2-2; 11 bases are shared with TRBD1. Germline CDR1 LNHDA, CDR2 SQIVND (reference sequence). CDR3 size: 18 residues. The J segment lost 5 bases and the V segment lost 0 bases, leaving 8 bases of the junction unmatched. Here the CDR3 DNA reads TGTGCCAGTAGTATAGATGGGGGACAGGGGGTGAAGACCGGGGAGCTGTTTTTT. It translates to CASSIDGGQGVKTGELFF.